The clone carrying this TCR beta chain was seen a few times. The sample comes from a study of early T cells in non-severe SARS-CoV-2 infection. The wider study: Sequencing was performed on bulk RNA from unsorted whole blood, leaving chains unpaired.

One entry per CDR3 protein results from TCRdb running MiXCR on the 5' RACE reads. The sample consists of roughly 49,000 distinct CDR3 sequences, around 4.6% of them appearing once. Trimming removed 3 bases at V and 2 bases at J, with 11 bases between. The CDR3 is 16 residues long. CDR1 is LGHNA and CDR2 is YSLEER in the germline V gene. Sequencing was done on a sample of whole blood. The TCR comes from an adult who was a healthcare worker with PCR-confirmed SARS-CoV-2 infection or an uninfected control (not recorded which). The chain combines TRBV4-3 with TRBJ2-6; a possible D gene is TRBD1 (5 bases). CDR3: CASSQVRATGANVLTF. DNA for the CDR3: TGCGCCAGCAGCCAGGTCAGGGCCACTGGGGCCAACGTCCTGACTTTC.